In its sample, the clone carrying this T cell receptor beta chain was seen many times. Antigen specificity is unknown. The length of the CDR3 is 16 residues. Trimming cost V 5 bases and J 1 base; bases outside gene matches: 10. Germline-derived CDR1 and CDR2 are DFQATT and SNEGSKA (reference sequence). This record belongs to a study of metastatic and nonmetastatic thyroid tumors. Study-level information: It was across blood and tumor or nodule tissue from malignant and benign thyroid patients that repertoires were compared.

Study results and caveats: Benign nodules were reported to have significantly lower TCR beta diversity than malignant thyroid tumors, in blood and tumor.

All patients reached thyroid surgery having received no treatment beforehand. As handled by the study authors: CDR3 differences across clinicopathological groups were used to build a distant-metastasis classifier for papillary thyroid cancer. Via MiXCR, TCRdb re-called the PCR reads. TCRdb's processing, not the authors' own work, is the source of the V and J calls. The repertoire includes about 93,000 clones, roughly 13% of them detected once, and about 11% sits in the top ten. The TCR sequence derives from a female donor with papillary thyroid cancer or a benign thyroid nodule (not recorded which). Some clones in this sample may be carry-over from other donors' samples. The V call is TRBV20-1, the J call TRBJ1-1; TRBD1 matches 10 bases. Sequenced sample: blood. Here the CDR3 DNA reads TGCAGTGCTGCTAGACAGGGGGCTTGGACGAACACTGAAGCTTTCTTT. This codes for CSAARQGAWTNTEAFF.